The 27 T cell receptor beta chains presented below share a single source sample, sequenced in a study of cytomegalovirus exposure and HLA in healthy donors. Some clones are missing from TCRdb's copy, which holds only in-frame ones; the method was immunoSEQ multiplex PCR. The sample has 100,000 to 150,000 clones, about 82% seen once; the top ten hold around 5.1%. Sample: PBMCs. These receptors were taken from a man aged 18 to 30 in good health and CMV-seronegative.

The chain couples TRBV5-1 to TRBJ1-2, with D tentatively TRBD1 (5 bases). Germline CDR1 reads SGHRS; CDR2 reads YFSETQ. V was cut by 0 bases and J by 0 bases, with 9 bases left in between. The length of the CDR3 is 15 residues. The DNA of the CDR3 is TGCGCCAGCAGCTTGGATTTAGGGGCTAACTATGGCTACACCTTC. Amino acid sequence: CASSLDLGANYGYTF.

The chain joins TRBV2 to TRBJ2-7, with 7 bases matching TRBD1. J gave up 0 bases and V 6 bases, and 5 bases lay outside the gene matches. The CDR3 is 14 residues long. The germline CDR1 and CDR2 sequences are SNHLY and FYNNEI. The CDR3 is CASRETGDSYEQYF. In DNA, the CDR3 is TGTGCCAGCAGGGAAACAGGGGACTCCTACGAGCAGTACTTC.

The rearrangement joins TRBV19 to TRBJ1-6; D is ambiguous. Germline V gives CDR1 LNHDA, CDR2 SQIVND (reference sequence). Trimming took off 6 bases at V and 8 bases at J, with 14 bases between the two ends. There are 14 residues in the CDR3. The CDR3 bases are TGTGCCAGTAGCGCCGGGGTTTCAGATTCACCCCTCCACTTT. Amino acids: CASSAGVSDSPLHF. Variable domain in full (rest from reference TRBV19 and TRBJ1-6): DGGITQSPKYLFRKEGQNVTLSCEQNLNHDAMYWYRQDPGQGLRLIYYSQIVNDFQKGDIAEGYSVSREKKESFPLTVTSAQKNPTAFYLCASSAGVSDSPLHFGNGTRLTVT.

This chain joins TRBV27 and TRBJ2-2; 8 bases match TRBD2. This CDR3 is built from 14 residues. Per the germline V gene, CDR1 is MNHEY and CDR2 is SMNVEV (reference sequence). Trimming removed 6 bases from V and 4 bases from J; junction bases left unmatched: 4. CDR3 residues: CASRAGGPTGELFF. CDR3 DNA sequence: TGTGCCAGCAGGGCGGGAGGACCCACCGGGGAGCTGTTTTTT.

This chain uses TRBV9 with TRBJ1-3; D is possibly TRBD1 (6 bases). Germline V CDR1 and CDR2: SGDLS, YYNGEE. The V and J ends lost 3 bases and 1 base respectively, with 11 bases between them. The length of the CDR3 is 15 residues. The CDR3 spells CASSDLQGSGNTIYF. As DNA, the CDR3 is TGTGCCAGCAGCGACCTACAGGGTTCTGGAAACACCATATATTTT.

The chain carries TRBV6-1 and TRBJ2-1; D is uncertain. The CDR3 consists of 11 residues. Looked up from germline, CDR1 is MNHNS and CDR2 is SASEGT. V lost 8 bases to trimming and J lost 3 bases, with 5 bases between them. CDR3 amino acids: CASVLYNEQFF. The DNA of the CDR3 is TGTGCCAGCGTCCTCTACAATGAGCAGTTCTTC.

The chain employs TRBV11-3 and TRBJ2-1; D perhaps matches TRBD1 (6 bases). The length of the CDR3 is 16 residues. The germline CDR1 and CDR2 sequences are SGHNT and YENEEA. The V gene lost 4 bases and the J gene lost 7 bases, with 20 bases spanning the gap. CDR3: CASSYSGTYRRNEQFF. The CDR3 DNA follows: TGTGCCAGCAGCTATTCCGGGACATACCGTAGGAATGAGCAGTTCTTC.

This chain connects TRBV6-1 to TRBJ1-5, with a tentative D call TRBD1 (5 bases). CDR1 and CDR2 from the germline V gene are MNHNS and SASEGT. Trimming took 2 bases from V and 3 from J, leaving 8 bases between them. The CDR3 contains 14 residues. CDR3 nucleotide sequence: TGTGCCAGCAGTGAACAGGGTCACAATCAGCCCCAGCATTTT. Protein product: CASSEQGHNQPQHF.

This chain joins TRBV19 and TRBJ2-7, with 7 bases matching TRBD2. There are 15 residues in the CDR3. Trimming took 5 bases from V and 5 from J; bases not matched to a gene: 12. Germline V CDR1 and CDR2: LNHDA, SQIVND (reference sequence). CDR3 in DNA: TGTGCCAGTAGTGGGAACAGCGTGACTAGCCACGAGCAGTACTTC. As protein: CASSGNSVTSHEQYF. The whole variable domain, filled in from reference TRBV19 and TRBJ2-7, reads DGGITQSPKYLFRKEGQNVTLSCEQNLNHDAMYWYRQDPGQGLRLIYYSQIVNDFQKGDIAEGYSVSREKKESFPLTVTSAQKNPTAFYLCASSGNSVTSHEQYFGPGTRLTVT.

This sequence joins TRBV6-5 and TRBJ1-1; D may be TRBD1 (5 bases). The CDR3 has 13 amino acids. The V and J ends lost 6 bases and 4 bases respectively, with 12 bases between them. Germline V gene sequence: CDR1 MNHEY, CDR2 SVGAGI. CDR3: CASRARQFTEAFF. The CDR3 DNA reads as TGTGCCAGCAGAGCTAGACAGTTCACTGAAGCTTTCTTT.

This CDR3 is CASRPLAGTYEQYF. Written as DNA, the CDR3 is TGTGCCAGCAGACCTCTAGCGGGAACCTACGAGCAGTACTTC. J is TRBJ2-7 and V is TRBV2, with 9 bases identical to TRBD2. From germline, CDR1 is SNHLY and CDR2 FYNNEI. The trim removed 6 bases at V and 2 bases at J, leaving 5 bases unmatched. CDR3 length: 14 amino acids.

This clone was observed many times. This sequence joins TRBV9 and TRBJ1-2, with 9 bases identical to TRBD1. CDR1 and CDR2 from the germline V gene are SGDLS and YYNGEE. V lost 3 bases and J lost 4; bases outside the gene matches: 13. The CDR3 is made up of 17 amino acids. CDR3 nucleotide sequence: TGTGCCAGCAGCGCAGACAACAGGGGGCGCGGTGGCTATGGCTACACCTTC. Residues: CASSADNRGRGGYGYTF.

This clone has just one count. The sample carries other DNA sequences with the same CDR3. The V call is TRBV27, the J call TRBJ1-5, with 7 bases fitting TRBD1. Germline CDR1 is MNHEY and CDR2 is SMNVEV (reference sequence). The CDR3 is 14 residues long. The J segment lost 2 bases and the V segment lost 5 bases, leaving 3 bases of the junction unmatched. The CDR3 reads CASSPGTGNQPQHF. The CDR3 nucleotides are TGTGCCAGCAGTCCAGGGACAGGCAATCAGCCCCAGCATTTT.

The chain is built from TRBV2 and TRBJ1-5; no firm D call. Germline V lookup: CDR1 SNHLY, CDR2 FYNNEI. V dropped 6 bases and J dropped 4 bases, with 16 bases sitting between them. This CDR3 has 15 residues. CDR3 DNA sequence: TGTGCCAGCAGAGACGCCGGCCCCGGGAATCAGCCCCAGCATTTT. This sequence encodes CASRDAGPGNQPQHF.

J is TRBJ2-2 and V is TRBV5-1, with D perhaps TRBD2 (6 bases). This CDR3 spans 15 amino acids. V lost 4 bases and J lost 2, with 12 bases in between. From germline, CDR1 is SGHRS and CDR2 YFSETQ. Here the CDR3 DNA reads TGCGCCAGCAGCCCGACTAGTGCAAACACCGGGGAGCTGTTTTTT. This translates into CASSPTSANTGELFF.

As regards this clone: The junction departs from the called germline gene at one end, perhaps through a read error. The chain employs TRBV5-4 and TRBJ2-7; TRBD2 is a possible D gene (5 bases). Germline V CDR1 and CDR2: SGHNT, YYREEE (reference sequence). This CDR3 spans 14 amino acids. The CDR3 sequence: CASSLGRTLNEQYF. CDR3 in DNA: TGTGCCAGCAGTTTGGGGAGAACACTCAACGAGCAGTACTTC.

The chain uses TRBV6-1 and TRBJ2-2; D call uncertain. V was cut by 5 bases and J by 2 bases, with 9 bases left in between. The CDR3 length is 14 residues. Germline CDR1 is MNHNS and CDR2 is SASEGT. In DNA, the CDR3 is TGTGCCAGCAGTTTGAGAATCAACACCGGGGAGCTGTTTTTT. Protein: CASSLRINTGELFF.

This clone came up many times. CDR3 amino acids: CASSLGDRDGEKLFF. The DNA of the CDR3 is TGTGCCAGCAGCCTCGGAGACAGGGATGGTGAAAAACTGTTTTTT. V usage is TRBV4-2 and J usage is TRBJ1-4; 7 positions agree with TRBD1. Trimming at V came to 4 bases and at J to 7 bases, leaving 9 bases not matched to a gene. The CDR3 has 15 residues. Germline assignment: CDR1 LGHNA and CDR2 YNFKEQ.

This clone has more than one count but fewer than ten. The chain carries TRBV18 and TRBJ2-1; D remains ambiguous. Between the trimmed V and J ends, which lost 2 bases and 8 bases, there was a span of 10 bases. Germline CDR1 is KGHSH and CDR2 is LQKENI. The CDR3 covers 13 residues. The CDR3 coding sequence is TGTGCCAGCTCACCAATGCGGCGAGATGAGCAGTTCTTC. Translated: CASSPMRRDEQFF.

This chain links TRBV15 with TRBJ2-7; tentatively, D is TRBD1 (5 bases). V was clipped by 3 bases and J by 1 base, with 7 bases between them. Germline V CDR1 and CDR2: LNHNV, YYDKDF (reference sequence). The CDR3 sequence is 13 residues long. DNA of the CDR3: TGTGCCACCAGCAGGGGGCCTTCCTACGAGCAGTACTTC. Its protein product is CATSRGPSYEQYF.

This clone turned up a few times. The CDR3: CARIDRKHEQYF. In DNA, the CDR3 is TGCGCCAGGATTGACAGGAAGCACGAGCAGTACTTC. This rearrangement joins TRBV10-1 to TRBJ2-7; weak D call: TRBD1 (6 bases). Germline values: CDR1 WNHNN, CDR2 SYGVQD (reference sequence). The ends were cut back, 9 bases at V and 5 bases at J, with 14 bases in the middle. The CDR3 runs to 12 residues.

This chain connects TRBV4-1 to TRBJ2-7; 7 bases line up with TRBD1. The CDR3 totals 14 residues. Per the germline V gene, CDR1 is MGHRA and CDR2 is YSYEKL. The J segment lost 6 bases and the V segment lost 6 bases, leaving 11 bases of the junction unmatched. The CDR3 sequence: CASSRDRALGEQYF. Here the CDR3 DNA reads TGCGCCAGCAGTCGTGACAGGGCCCTCGGCGAGCAGTACTTC.

V gene TRBV30 combines with J gene TRBJ2-7; possible D gene TRBD2, 6 bases. This CDR3 spans 14 amino acids. Germline V gives CDR1 GTSNPN, CDR2 SVGIG (reference sequence). The V end lost 2 bases, the J end lost 4 bases, and 15 bases lay between the germline ends. The CDR3 loop reads CAWSPPGVRYEQYF. The DNA of the CDR3 is TGTGCCTGGAGTCCCCCGGGAGTCCGGTACGAGCAGTACTTC.

The sample holds one count of this clone. The CDR3 spells CASSFVGGSQYNQPQHF. The CDR3 coding sequence is TGTGCCAGCAGCTTCGTGGGGGGGTCCCAATACAATCAGCCCCAGCATTTT. This chain connects TRBV5-8 to TRBJ1-5; TRBD1 is a possible D gene (5 bases). Trimming took 2 bases from V and 3 from J, leaving 18 bases between them. The CDR3 is 17 amino acids. Germline assignment: CDR1 SGHTS and CDR2 YDEGEE.

The chain couples TRBV5-8 to TRBJ2-7, with D possibly matching TRBD2 (5 bases). V was shortened by 0 bases and J by 4 bases, with 17 bases between the two germline ends. This CDR3 contains 16 residues. Germline values: CDR1 SGHTS, CDR2 YDEGEE. CDR3 in DNA: TGTGCCAGCAGCTTGGGGGGTTCCGGGATTCCTTACGAGCAGTACTTC. Translating it yields CASSLGGSGIPYEQYF.

The rearrangement joins TRBV18 to TRBJ1-5, with TRBD1 as a possible D gene (6 bases). This CDR3 has 14 residues. V lost 4 bases to trimming and J lost 4 bases, with 11 bases between them. Germline V gene data show CDR1 as KGHSH and CDR2 as LQKENI. The CDR3 bases are TGTGCCAGCTCACAAGGGGGAAAGAATCAGCCCCAGCATTTT. Translated, it gives CASSQGGKNQPQHF.

V usage is TRBV7-7 and J usage is TRBJ2-3; a possible D gene is TRBD2 (5 bases). Trimming cost V 3 bases and J 2 bases, with 12 bases left between them. CDR3 length equals 15 residues. CDR1 and CDR2 from the germline V gene are SSHAT and FNYEAQ (reference sequence). CDR3 sequence: CASSFNGKLTDTQYF. The DNA for the CDR3 is TGTGCCAGCAGCTTTAACGGGAAGCTCACAGATACGCAGTATTTT.